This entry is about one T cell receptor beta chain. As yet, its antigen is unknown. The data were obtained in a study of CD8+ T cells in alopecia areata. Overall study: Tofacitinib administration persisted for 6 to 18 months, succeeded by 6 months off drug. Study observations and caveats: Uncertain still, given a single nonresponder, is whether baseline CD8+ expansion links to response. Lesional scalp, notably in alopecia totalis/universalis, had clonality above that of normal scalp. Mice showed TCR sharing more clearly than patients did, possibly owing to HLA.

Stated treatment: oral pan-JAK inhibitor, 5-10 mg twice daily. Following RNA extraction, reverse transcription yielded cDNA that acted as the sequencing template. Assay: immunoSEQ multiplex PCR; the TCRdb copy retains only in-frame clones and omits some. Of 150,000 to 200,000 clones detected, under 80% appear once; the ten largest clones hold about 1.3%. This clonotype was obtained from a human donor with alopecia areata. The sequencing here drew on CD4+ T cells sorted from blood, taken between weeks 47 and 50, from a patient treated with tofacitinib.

CDR3: CASADGGFHGYTF. The CDR3 bases are TGTGCCAGCGCGGACGGGGGCTTCCATGGCTACACCTTC. The chain employs TRBV19 and TRBJ1-2, with a tentative D call TRBD1 (6 bases). The CDR3 has 13 amino acids. V dropped 9 bases and J dropped 6 bases, with 17 bases sitting between them. Germline lookup yields CDR1 LNHDA and CDR2 SQIVND (reference sequence).